This T cell receptor beta chain is drawn from a study of T cell changes during pregnancy in multiple sclerosis. With 2 bases removed from V and 2 bases from J, the gap between germline ends came to 13 bases. The CDR3 sequence is 15 residues long. CDR1 is MNHEY, CDR2 SMNVEV, per germline (reference sequence). Repertoires were generated with immunoSEQ multiplex PCR, while TCRdb's copy carries only in-frame clones and drops some. In the table there are 25,000 to 35,000 clones, about 89% of which are singletons. Source: CD8+ T cells from peripheral blood mononuclear cells, taken in the second trimester of pregnancy. This TCR came from a female donor with multiple sclerosis, enrolled in a pregnancy study. The genes are TRBV27 and TRBJ2-7; D is possibly TRBD1 (6 bases). The CDR3 reads CASSLVQGPTYEQYF. CDR3 nucleotides: TGTGCCAGCAGTTTAGTACAGGGCCCAACCTACGAGCAGTACTTC.